This T cell receptor beta chain was recovered during a study of regulatory T cells in long-lasting Graves disease. Time point of the sample: newly diagnosed GD, antithyroid drugs for less than 3 months. RNA extracted from PBMCs served as the sequencing template. Construction of TCR beta libraries relied on iRepertoire HTBI primers and on Arm-PCR targeting CDR3 regions. TCRdb independently ran MiXCR on the multiplex PCR reads; one entry per CDR3 protein. The sample has around 450,000 distinct CDR3 sequences; roughly 15% are singletons. This clonotype was detected once. V shed 1 base and J shed 0 bases, with 9 bases lying between them. The CDR3 is made up of 16 amino acids. CDR1 and CDR2 from the germline V gene are SGHDN and FVKESK. These same records also appear under a second study, on T cells in Graves' hyperthyroidism and ophthalmopathy. This second study says: The HTBI set primed first-round TCR CDR3 RT-PCR.

This material consisted of peripheral blood mononuclear cells (PBMCs), taken at new diagnosis, from a patient treated with antithyroid drugs. The TCR was taken from a man aged 40-49 years with Graves disease. The chain employs TRBV14 and TRBJ2-2; a possible D gene is TRBD1 (7 bases). The chain's CDR3 is CASSQGRGPNTGELFF. In nucleotides, the CDR3 is TGTGCCAGCAGCCAAGGGAGGGGGCCGAACACCGGGGAGCTGTTTTTT. Filled out from reference TRBV14 and TRBJ2-2, the complete variable domain reads EAGVTQFPSHSVIEKGQTVTLRCDPISGHDNLYWYRRVMGKEIKFLLHFVKESKQDESGMPNNRFLAERTGGTYSTLKVQPAELEDSGVYFCASSQGRGPNTGELFFGEGSRLTVL.